The rows below give T cell receptor beta chains drawn from one sample of a study of T-cell reconstitution after alpha-beta-depleted transplantation in children. TCRdb used MiXCR to reprocess the PCR reads, holding one entry per CDR3 protein. The sample yields roughly 120,000 distinct CDR3 sequences, roughly 23% seen once. The sample consisted of PBMCs, mostly from graft donor cells, taken 180 days after TCRalphabeta/CD19-depleted stem cell transplant. The receptors here all came from a male patient between 2 and 9 years old who had a stem cell transplant for chronic granulomatous disease, so the T cells may come from the graft donor. Each CDR3 is given with its conserved first and last residue. The order of the fields is J gene, D gene, V gene, clone size, CDR3 protein, CDR3 DNA. The D gene is left open where the match is weak. Clone size appears in some rows only: once, few, many, or a class for an expanded clone.

TRBJ1-1 . TRBV12-3/TRBV12-4 many CASSPPIEAFF TGTGCCAGCAGTCCCCCGATTGAAGCTTTCTTT
TRBJ2-7 TRBD1 TRBV5-1 . CASSLAGQGLTYEQYF TGCGCCAGCAGCTTGGCCGGACAGGGGCTTACCTACGAGCAGTACTTC
TRBJ2-5 TRBD2 TRBV29-1 few CSVGTSGETQYF TGCAGCGTTGGGACTAGCGGAGAGACCCAGTACTTC
TRBJ2-5 . TRBV7-6 . CASSLAGPYLNGETQYF TGTGCCAGCAGCTTAGCAGGCCCGTACTTAAACGGGGAGACCCAGTACTTC
TRBJ2-1 . TRBV20-1 few CSASLSGGTRLFGQFF TGCAGTGCTAGCCTCTCTGGAGGGACTCGCTTATTCGGGCAGTTCTTC
TRBJ2-2 . TRBV29-1 few CSVESGDFNTGELFF TGCAGCGTTGAGTCAGGGGACTTCAACACCGGGGAGCTGTTTTTT
TRBJ2-7 . TRBV15 many CATSRRRGSEQYF TGTGCCACCAGCAGAAGAAGGGGAAGCGAGCAGTACTTC
TRBJ2-7 . TRBV20-1 . CSASPVEGGEQYF TGCAGTGCTAGCCCTGTCGAGGGTGGCGAGCAGTACTTC
TRBJ2-3 TRBD2 TRBV13 . CASTLGGQDTQYF TGTGCCAGCACCCTGGGAGGGCAAGATACGCAGTATTTT
TRBJ2-2 . TRBV5-1 few CASSISAKNTGELFF TGCGCCAGCAGCATAAGCGCAAAGAACACCGGGGAGCTGTTTTTT
TRBJ2-7 . TRBV7-2 . CASSLWRDGEQYF TGTGCCAGCAGCTTATGGCGGGATGGGGAGCAGTACTTC
TRBJ1-4 . TRBV20-1 many CSAKGQSSNEKLFF TGCAGTGCTAAAGGACAGAGTAGTAATGAAAAACTGTTTTTT
TRBJ1-1 . TRBV6-6 . CASIVTLGTEAFF TGTGCCAGCATCGTCACGTTGGGCACTGAAGCTTTCTTT
TRBJ1-6 . TRBV7-2 few CASSLSFDGGSPLHF TGTGCCAGCAGCTTAAGCTTCGATGGGGGATCACCCCTCCACTTT
TRBJ2-3 . TRBV10-1 . CASSSDRLGTDTQYF TGCGCCAGCAGTTCGGACCGCCTCGGCACAGATACGCAGTATTTT
TRBJ2-1 TRBD2 TRBV12-3/TRBV12-4 many CASTPRLAGDEQFF TGTGCCAGCACCCCGAGACTAGCGGGAGATGAGCAGTTCTTC
TRBJ2-3 TRBD2 TRBV20-1 many CSARDPVGLADTDTQYF TGCAGTGCTAGAGACCCAGTGGGACTAGCGGATACAGATACGCAGTATTTT
TRBJ2-3 . TRBV20-1 . CSANTQYF TGCAGTGCTAATACGCAGTATTTT
TRBJ2-3 . TRBV10-3 . CAISWDSTDTQYF TGTGCCATCAGCTGGGACTCCACAGATACGCAGTATTTT
TRBJ2-7 . TRBV20-1 many CSASPPIRSYEQYF TGCAGTGCATCGCCCCCCATCCGCTCCTACGAGCAGTACTTC
TRBJ1-6 . TRBV4-1 . CASSQEGTFGSNSPLHF TGCGCCAGCAGCCAAGAAGGGACATTCGGTAGTAATTCACCCCTCCACTTT
TRBJ2-1 . TRBV12-3/TRBV12-4 . CASSLDPGTSYNEQFF TGTGCCAGCAGTTTAGACCCCGGGACTTCTTACAATGAGCAGTTCTTC
TRBJ1-4 . TRBV5-6 many CASSFGGSLNEKLFF TGTGCCAGCAGCTTTGGAGGGAGCCTTAATGAAAAACTGTTTTTT
TRBJ2-3 TRBD2 TRBV20-1 few CSARVGRAADTQYF TGCAGTGCTAGAGTCGGGAGGGCCGCAGATACGCAGTATTTT
TRBJ2-1 . TRBV12-3/TRBV12-4 many CASSQGSSYNEQFF TGTGCCAGCAGTCAGGGGAGCTCCTACAATGAGCAGTTCTTC
TRBJ2-1 TRBD2 TRBV24-1 . CATSGGLAENYNEQFF TGTGCCACCAGTGGAGGACTAGCGGAGAACTACAATGAGCAGTTCTTC
TRBJ2-7 . TRBV20-1 many CSARKSSTASYEQYF TGCAGTGCTAGAAAGTCGTCGACAGCCTCCTACGAGCAGTACTTC
TRBJ1-2 TRBD1 TRBV12-3/TRBV12-4 . CASSTTGGYGYTF TGTGCCAGCAGTACGACAGGGGGCTATGGCTACACCTTC
TRBJ2-1 . TRBV29-1 many CSVETTAWFGSYNEQFF TGCAGCGTTGAGACGACCGCGTGGTTTGGCTCCTACAATGAGCAGTTCTTC
TRBJ1-3 . TRBV11-2 many CASSLVGNSGNTIYF TGTGCCAGCAGCTTAGTTGGGAACTCTGGAAACACCATATATTTT
TRBJ1-1 . TRBV15 . CATSRPLDMNTEAFF TGTGCCACCAGCAGACCACTAGACATGAACACTGAAGCTTTCTTT
TRBJ2-2 . TRBV5-1 few CASSLVFGELFF TGCGCCAGCAGCTTGGTCTTCGGGGAGCTGTTTTTT
TRBJ2-6 . TRBV5-4 . CASKAFGGKGPLSGANVLTF TGTGCCAGCAAGGCCTTCGGCGGGAAGGGCCCTCTCTCTGGGGCCAACGTCCTGACTTTC
TRBJ2-1 . TRBV6-5 many CASAWVALSSYNEQFF TGTGCCAGCGCCTGGGTAGCCCTGAGCTCCTACAATGAGCAGTTCTTC
TRBJ2-5 TRBD1 TRBV12-3/TRBV12-4 . CASSKIPGQKETQYF TGTGCCAGCAGTAAGATTCCGGGACAGAAAGAGACCCAGTACTTC
TRBJ2-3 . TRBV7-2 many CAGSPLITDTQYF TGTGCCGGCTCCCCCTTAATCACAGATACGCAGTATTTT
TRBJ2-7 TRBD2 TRBV9 . CASSVGGGAYEQYF TGTGCCAGCAGCGTAGGCGGGGGGGCCTACGAGCAGTACTTC
TRBJ2-7 TRBD2 TRBV20-1 many CSASSLAGEVQYF TGCAGTGCTAGCAGCCTAGCGGGAGAGGTGCAGTACTTC
TRBJ2-7 . TRBV12-3/TRBV12-4 . CASRPGQNYEQYF TGTGCCAGCAGACCGGGACAAAACTACGAGCAGTACTTC
TRBJ1-2 . TRBV19 . CASSMWTDWSYGYTF TGTGCCAGTAGTATGTGGACAGATTGGAGCTATGGCTACACCTTC
TRBJ2-1 TRBD1 TRBV10-3 few CAISRGQGNEQFF TGTGCCATCAGCCGGGGACAGGGTAATGAGCAGTTCTTC
TRBJ2-7 . TRBV20-1 many CSASRWGSGYEQYF TGCAGTGCTAGTAGGTGGGGAAGCGGCTACGAGCAGTACTTC
TRBJ2-1 TRBD2 TRBV5-1 many CASSLFRLAGAEEQFF TGCGCCAGCAGCTTATTCCGGCTAGCGGGAGCGGAGGAGCAGTTCTTC
TRBJ1-3 . TRBV20-1 . CSARDGAGGRRNTIYF TGCAGTGCTAGAGATGGGGCCGGGGGACGAAGAAACACCATATATTTT
TRBJ2-2 . TRBV12-3/TRBV12-4 . CASSPRSAGGHGELFF TGTGCCAGCAGTCCCCGATCGGCGGGCGGCCACGGGGAGCTGTTTTTT
TRBJ2-7 . TRBV6-1 . CATTEGIGYEQYF TGTGCCACCACGGAGGGGATCGGCTACGAGCAGTACTTC
TRBJ1-1 . TRBV20-1 many CSASSGNRGGNTEAFF TGCAGTGCTAGTTCTGGGAACAGAGGTGGGAACACTGAAGCTTTCTTT
TRBJ2-1 . TRBV20-1 many CSARGWWGNEQFF TGCAGTGCTAGGGGGTGGTGGGGTAATGAGCAGTTCTTC
TRBJ2-1 . TRBV6-6 . CASSYISGTEQFF TGTGCCAGCAGTTATATATCTGGTACTGAGCAGTTCTTC
TRBJ1-6 . TRBV14 many CASSQDESQGRLSPLHF TGTGCCAGCAGCCAAGATGAAAGTCAGGGGAGGCTTTCACCCCTCCACTTT
TRBJ2-1 . TRBV27 . CASSLALAKFHFF TGTGCCAGCAGTTTAGCCCTAGCGAAATTCCATTTCTTC
TRBJ2-3 . TRBV5-1 . CASSPGLLIAPDTQYF TGCGCCAGCAGCCCGGGTCTCTTAATAGCCCCAGATACGCAGTATTTT
TRBJ2-3 TRBD2 TRBV5-1 few CASTPGGTDTQYF TGCGCCAGCACCCCGGGGGGGACAGATACGCAGTATTTT
TRBJ1-1 . TRBV7-9 . CASSLEGRPNTEAFF TGTGCCAGCAGCTTAGAGGGACGGCCGAACACTGAAGCTTTCTTT
TRBJ1-2 TRBD1 TRBV5-1 . CASSSGQGIYGYTF TGCGCCAGCAGCTCCGGACAGGGGATCTATGGCTACACCTTC